These T cell receptor beta chains were read from a single sample in a study of identical twins. TCRdb analysed the 5' RACE reads with MiXCR anew, one entry per CDR3 protein. The sample lists some 500,000 distinct CDR3 sequences; 14% were seen once. These data also featured in a second study, about yellow fever vaccine responses in identical twins.

Material: CD4+ T cells sorted from blood. The source of these receptors is a woman in her late teens or twenties in good health. Both conserved end residues are part of each CDR3. Each record gives: J gene, V gene, clone size, D gene, CDR3 DNA, CDR3 protein. D genes are given only for firm matches. Expanded clones get a size class; other rows say once, few or many, or leave the size out.

J: TRBJ2-1; V: TRBV20-1; size: few; D: NA; DNA: TGCAGTGCGAGGAGGGCCTACAATGAGCAGTTCTTC; CDR3: CSARRAYNEQFF
J: TRBJ1-6; V: TRBV20-1; size: NA; D: TRBD1; DNA: TGCAGTGCCGCTAGAGAGTCGGCAGGGGGTTCACCCCTCCACTTT; CDR3: CSAARESAGGSPLHF
J: TRBJ2-3; V: TRBV28; size: NA; D: TRBD2; DNA: TGTGCCAGCAGTTTCCCTCTACTAGCGGAGAACACAGATACGCAGTATTTT; CDR3: CASSFPLLAENTDTQYF
J: TRBJ2-3; V: TRBV5-6; size: many; D: NA; DNA: TGTGCCAGCCAAAGCCGAGATACGCAGTATTTT; CDR3: CASQSRDTQYF
J: TRBJ2-7; V: TRBV7-6; size: NA; D: TRBD2; DNA: TGTGCCAGCAGCTTAGCGGGCGGGAGGAGGACCTACGAGCAGTACTTC; CDR3: CASSLAGGRRTYEQYF
J: TRBJ2-1; V: TRBV10-3; size: NA; D: TRBD2; DNA: TGTGCCATCAGTGATCCTGGGACTAGCGGGAGCAATGAGCAGTTCTTC; CDR3: CAISDPGTSGSNEQFF
J: TRBJ2-7; V: TRBV7-2; size: NA; D: NA; DNA: TGTGCCAGCAGCTTAGTCGGCAGGAGCTCAAGCTCCTACGAGCAGTACTTC; CDR3: CASSLVGRSSSSYEQYF
J: TRBJ2-1; V: TRBV5-1; size: many; D: TRBD2; DNA: TGCGCCAGCAGCTTGAACGGACTAGCCGGCGGTGAGCAGTTCTTC; CDR3: CASSLNGLAGGEQFF
J: TRBJ2-5; V: TRBV12-5; size: NA; D: NA; DNA: TGTGCTAGTGGTTCCGGGGTAAGGGGCCAGCAAGAGACCCAGTACTTC; CDR3: CASGSGVRGQQETQYF
J: TRBJ1-1; V: TRBV7-2; size: many; D: NA; DNA: TGTGCCAGCAGCCCCCCCTACACTGAAGCTTTCTTT; CDR3: CASSPPYTEAFF
J: TRBJ1-1; V: TRBV6-2/TRBV6-3; size: NA; D: NA; DNA: TGTGCCAGCAGCCACCTCAACACTGAAGCTTTCTTT; CDR3: CASSHLNTEAFF
J: TRBJ2-3; V: TRBV12-3/TRBV12-4; size: many; D: TRBD2; DNA: TGTGCCAGCACCCGCGGGGGGATCGACACAGATACGCAGTATTTT; CDR3: CASTRGGIDTDTQYF
J: TRBJ1-5; V: TRBV20-1; size: few; D: NA; DNA: TGCAGTGCTGTACCAGAGGGTAGCAATCAGCCCCAGCATTTT; CDR3: CSAVPEGSNQPQHF
J: TRBJ2-3; V: TRBV28; size: few; D: NA; DNA: TGTGCCAGCAGTTTAGGAGGGGGGCCGGGAAGCACAGATACGCAGTATTTT; CDR3: CASSLGGGPGSTDTQYF
J: TRBJ2-5; V: TRBV5-1; size: few; D: NA; DNA: TGCGCCAGCAAGACAGGACTACAAGAGACCCAGTACTTC; CDR3: CASKTGLQETQYF
J: TRBJ2-7; V: TRBV15; size: NA; D: NA; DNA: TGTGCCACCAGCACATACCAGGGTGCGGTGTCCGAGCAGTACTTC; CDR3: CATSTYQGAVSEQYF
J: TRBJ2-3; V: TRBV9; size: NA; D: TRBD1; DNA: TGTGCCAGCAGCGTAGAGGGGACAGGTAGAACGCAGTATTTT; CDR3: CASSVEGTGRTQYF
J: TRBJ2-3; V: TRBV5-1; size: few; D: TRBD1; DNA: TGCGCCAGCAGACTTGGGACAGGTAGCACAGATACGCAGTATTTT; CDR3: CASRLGTGSTDTQYF
J: TRBJ2-7; V: TRBV11-3; size: NA; D: TRBD1; DNA: TGTGCCAGCAGCTTAAACTCCGGGACAGGGTTTCACGAGCAGTACTTC; CDR3: CASSLNSGTGFHEQYF
J: TRBJ2-5; V: TRBV2; size: NA; D: TRBD2; DNA: TGTGCCAGCAGCACGGGACTAGCGAGAACAGAGACCCAGTACTTC; CDR3: CASSTGLARTETQYF
J: TRBJ2-4; V: TRBV7-2; size: NA; D: NA; DNA: TGTGCCAGCAGCTTTAGGGAGACAAGCCTAAACATTCAGTACTTC; CDR3: CASSFRETSLNIQYF
J: TRBJ2-7; V: TRBV12-3/TRBV12-4; size: few; D: TRBD1; DNA: TGTGCCAGCACATTGGGGACAGGGAACTACGAGCAGTACTTC; CDR3: CASTLGTGNYEQYF
J: TRBJ2-7; V: TRBV4-1; size: NA; D: TRBD2; DNA: TGCGCCAGCAGCCAAGATGGGGTTACGAGCGGGAGTGTGGGCGAGCAGTACTTC; CDR3: CASSQDGVTSGSVGEQYF
J: TRBJ2-1; V: TRBV29-1; size: NA; D: NA; DNA: TGCAGCGTTGAAGTGATGCGCAATGAGCAGTTCTTC; CDR3: CSVEVMRNEQFF
J: TRBJ2-3; V: TRBV19; size: few; D: NA; DNA: TGTGCCAGTAGTGGGGGGGGGCCCTTGGATACGCAGTATTTT; CDR3: CASSGGGPLDTQYF
J: TRBJ2-1; V: TRBV6-2/TRBV6-3; size: NA; D: TRBD1; DNA: TGTGCCAGCAGTTACCTTGGGACAGGAGGATACAATGAGCAGTTCTTC; CDR3: CASSYLGTGGYNEQFF
J: TRBJ2-7; V: TRBV7-8; size: NA; D: NA; DNA: TGTGCCAGCAGCTTCACGGACGGGGCAACCTACGAGCAGTACTTC; CDR3: CASSFTDGATYEQYF
J: TRBJ2-4; V: TRBV14; size: few; D: NA; DNA: TGTGCCAGCAGCCAAGAATCGGCCTCTATTCAGTACTTC; CDR3: CASSQESASIQYF
J: TRBJ2-2; V: TRBV5-5; size: few; D: NA; DNA: TGTGCCAGCAGCTTGGGTGCAGTAAGCGCCGGGGAGCTGTTTTTT; CDR3: CASSLGAVSAGELFF
J: TRBJ2-3; V: TRBV29-1; size: NA; D: TRBD2; DNA: TGCAGCGTTGCGGGGGTAGCGGGAACAGATACGCAGTATTTT; CDR3: CSVAGVAGTDTQYF
J: TRBJ2-1; V: TRBV5-6; size: many; D: NA; DNA: TGTGCCAGCTGCAGACAATCCTACAATGAGCAGTTCTTC; CDR3: CASCRQSYNEQFF
J: TRBJ2-6; V: TRBV7-8; size: few; D: NA; DNA: TGTGCCAGCAGCCCCTCCCCAGGGAGCGGGGCCAACGTCCTGACTTTC; CDR3: CASSPSPGSGANVLTF
J: TRBJ1-1; V: TRBV28; size: NA; D: TRBD1; DNA: TGTGCCAGCAGCCTGTCAGGGGGAGTAAAGGCTTTCTTT; CDR3: CASSLSGGVKAFF
J: TRBJ2-5; V: TRBV20-1; size: NA; D: TRBD2; DNA: TGCAGTGCTAGAGTTCCGACTAGCGGGCTACAAGAGACCCAGTACTTC; CDR3: CSARVPTSGLQETQYF
J: TRBJ2-1; V: TRBV4-2; size: few; D: TRBD2; DNA: TGTGCCAGCAGCCGAGGGAGCGGGGGGGCCTACAATGAGCAGTTCTTC; CDR3: CASSRGSGGAYNEQFF
J: TRBJ2-7; V: TRBV7-2; size: NA; D: TRBD2; DNA: TGTGCCAGCAGCAACAACCCCGATCTAGCGGCCTCTGACGAGCAGTACTTC; CDR3: CASSNNPDLAASDEQYF
J: TRBJ1-2; V: TRBV7-2; size: few; D: NA; DNA: TGTGCCAGCAGTGAAAGACAGGTTTATGGCTACACCTTC; CDR3: CASSERQVYGYTF
J: TRBJ2-7; V: TRBV4-1; size: NA; D: TRBD2; DNA: TGCGCCAGCAGCCAAGCCCCTCTAGCACTAGCGCGCGTGACCTACGAGCAGTACTTC; CDR3: CASSQAPLALARVTYEQYF
J: TRBJ1-4; V: TRBV7-6; size: NA; D: NA; DNA: TGTGCCAGCAGCTTAGCTGGACAGACTAATGAAAAACTGTTTTTT; CDR3: CASSLAGQTNEKLFF
J: TRBJ1-3; V: TRBV10-3; size: NA; D: NA; DNA: TGTGCCATCAGTGAATCACTTCTCTCTGGAAACACCATATATTTT; CDR3: CAISESLLSGNTIYF
J: TRBJ2-7; V: TRBV7-6; size: NA; D: TRBD2; DNA: TGTGCCAGCAGCCCCACCCGGCGGGAGTACGGTGAGCAGTACTTC; CDR3: CASSPTRREYGEQYF
J: TRBJ2-7; V: TRBV7-9; size: NA; D: NA; DNA: TGTGCCAGCAGCGCGGACGGCCCCTACGAGCAGTACTTC; CDR3: CASSADGPYEQYF
J: TRBJ2-5; V: TRBV6-2/TRBV6-3; size: NA; D: TRBD2; DNA: TGTGCCAGCAGTTACTCGATCCCCGGACTAGCGGGAGACCCCCAGTACTTC; CDR3: CASSYSIPGLAGDPQYF
J: TRBJ2-1; V: TRBV5-1; size: many; D: NA; DNA: TGCGCCAGCAGCTTTGGAGGGAGGAACCGCAATGAGCAGTTCTTC; CDR3: CASSFGGRNRNEQFF
J: TRBJ1-2; V: TRBV29-1; size: NA; D: NA; DNA: TGCAGCGTTGAGGAAAGCCCCTATGGCTACACCTTC; CDR3: CSVEESPYGYTF
J: TRBJ1-4; V: TRBV6-1; size: few; D: NA; DNA: TGTGCCAGCACCCACTTCTTCCAGGGTATCAGGATACCTAATGAAAAACTGTTTTTT; CDR3: CASTHFFQGIRIPNEKLFF
J: TRBJ1-5; V: TRBV12-3/TRBV12-4; size: NA; D: TRBD1; DNA: TGTGCCAGCAGGACCGGGACAGGGGGCGGTCAGCCCCAGCATTTT; CDR3: CASRTGTGGGQPQHF
J: TRBJ2-2; V: TRBV9; size: NA; D: NA; DNA: TGTGCCAGCAGCGTAGTGGTGGGCGGGGAGCTGTTTTTT; CDR3: CASSVVVGGELFF
J: TRBJ2-3; V: TRBV5-5; size: NA; D: NA; DNA: TGTGCCAGCAGCTCGACCCCGACTAGCACAGATACGCAGTATTTT; CDR3: CASSSTPTSTDTQYF
J: TRBJ2-1; V: TRBV29-1; size: NA; D: TRBD2; DNA: TGCAGCGTTGTGGGGACTACCTACAATGAGCAGTTCTTC; CDR3: CSVVGTTYNEQFF
J: TRBJ1-1; V: TRBV12-3/TRBV12-4; size: NA; D: TRBD1; DNA: TGTGCCAGCATTTCGGACAGGGCTTTGGGCACTGAAGCTTTCTTT; CDR3: CASISDRALGTEAFF
J: TRBJ1-1; V: TRBV6-2/TRBV6-3; size: NA; D: NA; DNA: TGTGCCAGCAGTTACGACCGGGCAGCTTTCTTT; CDR3: CASSYDRAAFF
J: TRBJ2-2; V: TRBV5-1; size: NA; D: NA; DNA: TGCGCCAGCAAACGGGCCCCGGTTAGCCTCACCGGGGAGCTGTTTTTT; CDR3: CASKRAPVSLTGELFF